This is a list of T cell receptor beta chains from one sample in a study of T cells in Graves' hyperthyroidism and ophthalmopathy. TCRdb processed the multiplex PCR reads anew with MiXCR; each CDR3 protein has one entry. The repertoire holds under 600,000 distinct CDR3 sequences, with roughly 16% as singletons. The source material was blood. Receptors were obtained from a woman aged 40 to 49 with Graves' ophthalmopathy. Each CDR3 is given with its conserved first and last residue. The order of the fields is J gene, V gene, clone size, D gene, CDR3 DNA, CDR3 protein. A D gene is named only where the DNA matches it firmly. Not all rows give a size; the values are once, few, many and, for expanded clones, a class.

J: TRBJ2-1
V: TRBV7-6
size: many
D: .
DNA: TGTGCCAGCAGCTTAGTAAATGAGCAGTTCTTC
CDR3: CASSLVNEQFF

J: TRBJ1-1
V: TRBV5-1
size: many
D: TRBD1
DNA: TGCGCCAGCAGTCTCAGGGGGGAAGAAGCTTTCTTT
CDR3: CASSLRGEEAFF

J: TRBJ2-1
V: TRBV30
size: .
D: .
DNA: TGTGCCTGGAGGCCGGTCAATGAGCAGTTCTTC
CDR3: CAWRPVNEQFF

J: TRBJ2-3
V: TRBV18
size: many
D: .
DNA: TGTGCCACGCGGGATATCAGCACAGATACGCAGTATTTT
CDR3: CATRDISTDTQYF

J: TRBJ2-2
V: TRBV6-1
size: .
D: .
DNA: TGTGCCAGCAGTTATGCGCGGGGCAGCACCGGGGAGCTGTTTTTT
CDR3: CASSYARGSTGELFF

J: TRBJ2-3
V: TRBV4-1
size: .
D: .
DNA: TGCGCCAGCAGCCAAGATTTTGTCGTTATGGGAATTACGCAGTATTTT
CDR3: CASSQDFVVMGITQYF

J: TRBJ1-4
V: TRBV19
size: once
D: TRBD1
DNA: TGTGCCAGTACCATCGTGGGACAGGGAAATGAAAAACTGTTTTTT
CDR3: CASTIVGQGNEKLFF

J: TRBJ1-5
V: TRBV7-8
size: many
D: .
DNA: TGTGCCAGCAGCTTAAACGGGGCTTGGGTGGGGAATCAGCCCCAGCATTTT
CDR3: CASSLNGAWVGNQPQHF

J: TRBJ2-7
V: TRBV2
size: many
D: .
DNA: TGTGCCAGCAGAGACTACGAGCAGTACTTC
CDR3: CASRDYEQYF

J: TRBJ2-7
V: TRBV30
size: many
D: .
DNA: TGTGCCTGTACCGTGGGCGGGACCACCTACGAGCAGTACTTC
CDR3: CACTVGGTTYEQYF

J: TRBJ2-1
V: TRBV28
size: many
D: TRBD2
DNA: TGTGCCAGCAGGGCTAGCGGGAACGATGAGCAGTTCTTC
CDR3: CASRASGNDEQFF

J: TRBJ2-1
V: TRBV20-1
size: .
D: TRBD2
DNA: TGCAGTGCTAGAGATTCCGGGACTAGCGGGATAAATGAGCAGTTCTTC
CDR3: CSARDSGTSGINEQFF

J: TRBJ2-2
V: TRBV14
size: few
D: .
DNA: TGTGCCAGCAGCCAAGAGTGGGTGAACACCGGGGAGCTGTTTTTT
CDR3: CASSQEWVNTGELFF

J: TRBJ1-4
V: TRBV30
size: .
D: .
DNA: TGTGCCTGGAGTTGGAGGGAGGGTGAAAAACTGTTTTTT
CDR3: CAWSWREGEKLFF

J: TRBJ1-6
V: TRBV20-1
size: many
D: .
DNA: TGCAGTGCTAGAGATCAGGCGGACAATTCACCCCTCCACTTT
CDR3: CSARDQADNSPLHF

J: TRBJ2-5
V: TRBV10-3
size: few
D: TRBD1
DNA: TGTGCCATCAGAGCGGGACAGGGGGCAGAGACCCAGTACTTC
CDR3: CAIRAGQGAETQYF

J: TRBJ2-3
V: TRBV29-1
size: .
D: TRBD2
DNA: TGCAGCGTCGTGGGGAGGGAATTCACAGATACGCAGTATTTT
CDR3: CSVVGREFTDTQYF

J: TRBJ2-6
V: TRBV29-1
size: .
D: .
DNA: TGCAGCGTACGCCTCTCTGGGGCCAACGTCCTGACTTTC
CDR3: CSVRLSGANVLTF

J: TRBJ2-1
V: TRBV27
size: many
D: TRBD2
DNA: TGTGCCAGCAGTTTTACTAGCGGGAGTTTCGGGAGCTCCTACAATGAGCAGTTCTTC
CDR3: CASSFTSGSFGSSYNEQFF

J: TRBJ2-7
V: TRBV24-1
size: many
D: TRBD1
DNA: TGTGCCACCGATTCTCCACGGACAGGCAGCTCCTACGAGCAGTACTTC
CDR3: CATDSPRTGSSYEQYF

J: TRBJ1-1
V: TRBV12-3/TRBV12-4
size: many
D: .
DNA: TGTGCCAGCAGTTTAACTACAGTCACTGAAGCTTTCTTT
CDR3: CASSLTTVTEAFF

J: TRBJ1-3
V: TRBV19
size: .
D: .
DNA: TGTGCCAGTAGTATCTCACTGGCCGGCGCTGGAAACACCATATATTTT
CDR3: CASSISLAGAGNTIYF

J: TRBJ1-6
V: TRBV12-3/TRBV12-4
size: few
D: TRBD1
DNA: TGTGCCAGCAGTTTAGGGACAGGGGCCCCAGCCCTCCACTTT
CDR3: CASSLGTGAPALHF

J: TRBJ2-1
V: TRBV2
size: many
D: TRBD2
DNA: TGTGCCAGCAGAGACCTAGCGGGAGGCTCTCCGGAGCAGTTCTTC
CDR3: CASRDLAGGSPEQFF

J: TRBJ1-6
V: TRBV28
size: .
D: .
DNA: TGTGCCAGCAGATTCCGGGCCTCCCTAGGGGCTCCCCTCCACTTT
CDR3: CASRFRASLGAPLHF